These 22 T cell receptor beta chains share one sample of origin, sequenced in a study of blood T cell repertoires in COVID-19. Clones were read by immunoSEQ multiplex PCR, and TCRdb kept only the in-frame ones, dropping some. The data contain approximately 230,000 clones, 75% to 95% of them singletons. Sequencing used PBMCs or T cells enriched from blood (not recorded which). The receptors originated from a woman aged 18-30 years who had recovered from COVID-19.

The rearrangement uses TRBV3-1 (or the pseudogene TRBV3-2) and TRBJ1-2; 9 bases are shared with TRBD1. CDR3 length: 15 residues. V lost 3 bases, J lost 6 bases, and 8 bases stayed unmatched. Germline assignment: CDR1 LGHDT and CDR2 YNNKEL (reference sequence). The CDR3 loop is CASSQWDRAGNGYTF. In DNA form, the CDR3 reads TGTGCCAGCAGCCAGTGGGACAGGGCAGGGAATGGCTACACCTTC.

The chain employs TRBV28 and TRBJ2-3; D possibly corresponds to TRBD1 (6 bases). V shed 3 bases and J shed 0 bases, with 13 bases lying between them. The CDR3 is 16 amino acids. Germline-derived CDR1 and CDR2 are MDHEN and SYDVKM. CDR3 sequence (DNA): TGTGCCAGCAGTTTTGCAGGGGACCCTAGCACAGATACGCAGTATTTT. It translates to CASSFAGDPSTDTQYF.

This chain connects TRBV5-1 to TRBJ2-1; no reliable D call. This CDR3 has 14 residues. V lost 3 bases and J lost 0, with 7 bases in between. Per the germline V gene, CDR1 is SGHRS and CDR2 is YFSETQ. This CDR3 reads CASSSRSSYNEQFF. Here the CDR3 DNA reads TGCGCCAGCAGCTCCAGAAGCTCCTACAATGAGCAGTTCTTC. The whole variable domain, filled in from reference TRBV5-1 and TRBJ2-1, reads KAGVTQTPRYLIKTRGQQVTLSCSPISGHRSVSWYQQTPGQGLQFLFEYFSETQRNKGNFPGRFSGRQFSNSRSEMNVSTLELGDSALYLCASSSRSSYNEQFFGPGTRLTVL.

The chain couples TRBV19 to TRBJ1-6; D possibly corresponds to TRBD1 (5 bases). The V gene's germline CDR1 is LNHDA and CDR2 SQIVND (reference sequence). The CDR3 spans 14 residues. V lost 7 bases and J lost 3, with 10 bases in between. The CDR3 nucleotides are TGTGCCAGTACCCAGGGTGACTATAATTCACCCCTCCACTTT. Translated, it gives CASTQGDYNSPLHF.

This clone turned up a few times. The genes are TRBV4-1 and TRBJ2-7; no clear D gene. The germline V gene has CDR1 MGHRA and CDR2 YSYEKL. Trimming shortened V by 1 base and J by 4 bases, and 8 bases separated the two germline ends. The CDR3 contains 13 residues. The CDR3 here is CASSQVGPYEQYF. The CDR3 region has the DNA TGCGCCAGCAGCCAAGTGGGCCCATACGAGCAGTACTTC.

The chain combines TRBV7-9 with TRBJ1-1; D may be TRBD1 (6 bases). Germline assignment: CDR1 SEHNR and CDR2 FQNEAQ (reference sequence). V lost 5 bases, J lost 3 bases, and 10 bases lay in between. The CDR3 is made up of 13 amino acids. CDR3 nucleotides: TGTGCCAGCAGCCTCAGGGGTGACACTGAAGCTTTCTTT. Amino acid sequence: CASSLRGDTEAFF.

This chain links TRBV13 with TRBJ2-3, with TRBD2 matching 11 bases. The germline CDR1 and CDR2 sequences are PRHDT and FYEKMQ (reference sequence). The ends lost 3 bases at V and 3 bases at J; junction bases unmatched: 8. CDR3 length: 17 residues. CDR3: CASSLWASGGLTDTQYF. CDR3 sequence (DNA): TGTGCCAGCAGCTTGTGGGCTAGCGGGGGGTTGACAGATACGCAGTATTTT.

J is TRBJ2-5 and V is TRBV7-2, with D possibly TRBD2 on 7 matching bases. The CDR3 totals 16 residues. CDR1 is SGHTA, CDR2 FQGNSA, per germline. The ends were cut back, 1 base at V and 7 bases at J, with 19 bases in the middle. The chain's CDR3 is CASSLGLRGGSGTQYF. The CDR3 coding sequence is TGTGCCAGCAGCTTAGGGTTAAGGGGGGGGTCGGGGACCCAGTACTTC.

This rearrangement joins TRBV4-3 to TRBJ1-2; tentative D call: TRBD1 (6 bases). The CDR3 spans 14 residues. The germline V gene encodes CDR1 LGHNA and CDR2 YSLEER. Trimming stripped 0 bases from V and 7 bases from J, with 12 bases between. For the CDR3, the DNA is TGCGCCAGCAGCCAAGATCTTACAGGGATTGGCTACACCTTC. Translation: CASSQDLTGIGYTF.

The DNA for the CDR3 is TGTGCCAGCAGCTTAGACAGATTCTCCTACGAGCAGTACTTC. It specifies CASSLDRFSYEQYF. This chain connects TRBV7-2 to TRBJ2-7; D gene ambiguous. V was trimmed by 1 base and J by 0 bases, leaving 7 bases between them. The germline CDR1 and CDR2 sequences are SGHTA and FQGNSA. The CDR3 loop spans 14 amino acids.

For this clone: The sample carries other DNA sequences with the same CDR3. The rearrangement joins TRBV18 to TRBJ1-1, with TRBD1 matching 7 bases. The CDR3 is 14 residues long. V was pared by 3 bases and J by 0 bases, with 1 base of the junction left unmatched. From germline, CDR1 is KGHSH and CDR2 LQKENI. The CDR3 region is CASSPGQLNTEAFF. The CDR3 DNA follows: TGTGCCAGCTCACCGGGACAGTTGAACACTGAAGCTTTCTTT.

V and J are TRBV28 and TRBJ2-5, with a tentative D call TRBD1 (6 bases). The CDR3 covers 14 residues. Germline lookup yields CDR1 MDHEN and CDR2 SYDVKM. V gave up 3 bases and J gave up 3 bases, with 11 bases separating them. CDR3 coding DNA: TGTGCCAGCAGTTTCCAGGGGAGCAAAGAGACCCAGTACTTC. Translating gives CASSFQGSKETQYF.

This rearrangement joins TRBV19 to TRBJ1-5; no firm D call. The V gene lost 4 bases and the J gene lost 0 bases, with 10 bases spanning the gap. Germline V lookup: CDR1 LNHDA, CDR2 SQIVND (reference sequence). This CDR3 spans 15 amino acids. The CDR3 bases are TGTGCCAGTAGTAGTGGAGGACTTAGCAATCAGCCCCAGCATTTT. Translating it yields CASSSGGLSNQPQHF.

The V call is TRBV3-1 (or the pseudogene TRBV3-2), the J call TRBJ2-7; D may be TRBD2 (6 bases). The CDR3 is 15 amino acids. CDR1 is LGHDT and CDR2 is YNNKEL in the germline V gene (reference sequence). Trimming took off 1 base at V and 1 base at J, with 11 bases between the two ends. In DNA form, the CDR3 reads TGTGCCAGCAGCCAAGTCCCAGGGAGGTCCTACGAGCAGTACTTC. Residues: CASSQVPGRSYEQYF.

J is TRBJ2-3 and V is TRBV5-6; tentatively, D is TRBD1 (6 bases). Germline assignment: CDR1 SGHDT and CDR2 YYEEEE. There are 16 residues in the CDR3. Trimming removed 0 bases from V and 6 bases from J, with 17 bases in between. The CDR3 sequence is CASSLDRVYSKDTQYF. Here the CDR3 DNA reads TGTGCCAGCAGCTTGGACAGGGTTTACTCTAAGGATACGCAGTATTTT. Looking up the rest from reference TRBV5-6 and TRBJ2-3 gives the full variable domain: DAGVTQSPTHLIKTRGQQVTLRCSPKSGHDTVSWYQQALGQGPQFIFQYYEEEERQRGNFPDRFSGHQFPNYSSELNVNALLLGDSALYLCASSLDRVYSKDTQYFGPGTRLTVL.

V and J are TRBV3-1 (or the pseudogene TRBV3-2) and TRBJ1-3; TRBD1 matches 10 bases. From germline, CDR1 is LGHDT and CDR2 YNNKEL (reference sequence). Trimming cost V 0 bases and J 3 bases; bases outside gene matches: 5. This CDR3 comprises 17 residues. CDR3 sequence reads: CASSQDGTGVGGNTIYF. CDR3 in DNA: TGTGCCAGCAGCCAAGACGGGACAGGGGTTGGTGGAAACACCATATATTTT.

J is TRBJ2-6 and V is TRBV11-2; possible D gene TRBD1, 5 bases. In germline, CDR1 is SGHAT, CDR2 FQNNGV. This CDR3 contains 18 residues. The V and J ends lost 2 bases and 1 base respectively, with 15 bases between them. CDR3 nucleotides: TGTGCCAGCAGCTTACTGACGTTACAGGTATCTGGGGCCAACGTCCTGACTTTC. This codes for CASSLLTLQVSGANVLTF.

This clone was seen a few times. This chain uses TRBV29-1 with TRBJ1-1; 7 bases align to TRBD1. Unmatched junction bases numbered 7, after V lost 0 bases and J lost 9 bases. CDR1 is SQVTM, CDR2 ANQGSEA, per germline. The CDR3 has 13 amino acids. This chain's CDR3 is CSVEDKDRLKAFF. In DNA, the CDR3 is TGCAGCGTTGAAGATAAGGACAGGTTAAAAGCTTTCTTT.

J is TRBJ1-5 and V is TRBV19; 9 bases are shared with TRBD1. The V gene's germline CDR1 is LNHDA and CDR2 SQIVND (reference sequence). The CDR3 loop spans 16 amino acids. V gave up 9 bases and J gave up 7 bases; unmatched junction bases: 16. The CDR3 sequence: CASAGTGFSVEQPQHF. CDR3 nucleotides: TGTGCCAGCGCCGGGACAGGGTTTTCGGTAGAGCAGCCCCAGCATTTT.

The DNA for the CDR3 is TGTGCCAGCAGTCAGATCACCTATGGCTACACCTTC. Translated, it gives CASSQITYGYTF. This chain joins TRBV6-5 and TRBJ1-2; no clear D. The V end was cut by 5 bases, the J end by 4 bases, with 8 bases between. The germline V gene has CDR1 MNHEY and CDR2 SVGAGI. This CDR3 comprises 12 residues.

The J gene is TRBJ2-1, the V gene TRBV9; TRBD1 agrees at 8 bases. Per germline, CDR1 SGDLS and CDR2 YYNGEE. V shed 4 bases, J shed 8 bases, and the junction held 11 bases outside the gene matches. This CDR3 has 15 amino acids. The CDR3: CASSSRQGALDEQFF. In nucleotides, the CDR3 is TGTGCCAGCAGCTCACGGCAGGGGGCCCTCGATGAGCAGTTCTTC.

The DNA of the CDR3 is TGTGCCAGCAGCCGAATCGCGACTGATACGCAGTATTTT. Amino acids: CASSRIATDTQYF. The rearrangement joins TRBV5-6 to TRBJ2-3, with no clear D. Trimming removed 4 bases from V and 6 bases from J, with 12 bases in between. In germline, CDR1 is SGHDT, CDR2 YYEEEE. The CDR3 has 13 amino acids.